Included here is one T cell receptor (beta chain) sequence, with context. Its antigen remains undetermined. No quality values exist for individual bases; no much larger clone is one base distant. The entry originates in a study of blood T cells in healthy people across ages (dated by TCRdb to between 2015 and 2016). Notes on the research overall: In model experiments, template switching captured about one uniquely barcoded TCR beta cDNA molecule for every two T cells. Using deep sequencing normalized with unique cDNA molecular identifiers, the study measured how TCR beta repertoire diversity changes with age. The donors were split into four age groups: young (average roughly 15 years), middle-aged (over 35), aged (approximately 60) and long-lived (over 75). For two donors (one aged 18 to 30 and one aged 80 or older), the study analyzed two additional independent replicas of 1 million unique cDNA reads from the same blood draw. Study-level results and caveats: As age increased, observed TCR beta diversity per million T cells dropped in a roughly linear way, and a significant reduction was already evident by age about 40. The percentage of naive T cells measured by flow cytometry correlated strongly with observed TCR beta diversity. Bulk unsorted PBMC profiling prevented conclusive comparison of naive and antigen-experienced compartments. The long-lived group showed more naive CD4+ T cells, fewer expanded clones and increased TCR diversity than the aged group, suggesting age selection. Estimates of total diversity based on one million sequenced T cells were regarded as lower bounds and as underestimates. Donor CMV infection status was unknown, potentially confounding age-related changes in expanded clonotypes.

Library generation was performed with 5' RACE. TCRdb lists the instrument as Illumina HiSeq 2500. The second PCR ran for roughly 7 to 12 cycles and used a J-beta primer mix along with a sample-barcoded 5' primer. A template-switch 5' adaptor carrying 12 random nucleotides introduced a unique molecular identifier onto each TCR beta cDNA molecule. At least 2.5 million CDR3-containing paired-end reads were obtained from each sample. All of the RNA was converted into first-strand cDNA using the Mint cDNA synthesis kit, with a TRBC-specific oligonucleotide serving as the primer. After uracil-DNA glycosylase treatment, a first 18-cycle PCR used universal primers M1SS and BC2_uni_R on all cDNA. The paper's processing steps were these. Each sample was normalized by randomly selecting 1 million high-quality reads, each carrying a distinct molecular identifier. Reads with shared molecular identifiers were discarded instead of being binned into consensus sequences. MiTCR, set to a Q25 quality threshold and the strictest error-elimination algorithm, was used for CDR3 identification, clonotype clustering and error correction. A nonparametric unseen species model using Euler transformation provided a lower-bound estimate of total TCR beta diversity. TCRdb redid the processing of the public reads, applying fastp at Q25 and MiXCR, and retained in-frame beta chains. Here each entry gathers all rows of one CDR3 protein and keeps the most common genes and DNA. These V and J calls originate from TCRdb's pipeline instead of the authors' own analysis. For this sample the table gives about 560,000 distinct CDR3 sequences, of which about 25% were detected only once. The ten largest make up approximately 3.5% of the sample.

Donors were 35 to 40 systemically healthy Caucasian individuals from Russia aged roughly 6 to 95 years. Each donor gave roughly 9.5 milliliters of peripheral blood, collected into EDTA-treated Vacutainer tubes. Ficoll-Paque density-gradient centrifugation was used to isolate PBMCs, with at least 7 million per sample. Trizol reagent was used to extract total RNA from the PBMCs, yielding at least 5.5 micrograms per sample. For every donor, flow cytometry on a PBMC aliquot measured the percentage of naive CD45RAhigh/CD27high T cells. CDR1 and CDR2 (SGHAT, FQNNGV) derive from the germline V gene. The germline ends are 16 bases apart after V is trimmed by 5 bases and J by 3 bases. The CDR3 runs 15 residues from the cysteine to the phenylalanine. The CDR3 DNA has 45 bases and is translated from base 1. The data also belong to a second study, concerning T cells of mothers and their children. Taken from the second paper: Nine systemically healthy Caucasian individuals served as donors, namely three mothers together with their six children. cDNA synthesis consumed the entire amount of extracted RNA, loaded at 1.5 ug RNA in each 15 ul reaction. Sample barcodes and 2-4 random nucleotides were added via the M1S primer in the second PCR. Over 8 million TCR beta CDR3 reads were obtained for each mother, and 2.5 million to 3.5 million reads were obtained for each child. Thymic selection shapes the output of TCR recombination in a similar way in related and unrelated pairs, and inherited differences have a minor effect. Normalized repertoire overlap in related mother-child pairs was always slightly higher than in unrelated mother-child pairs, but the difference was never significant. Persistent microchimeric T cell clones were not detected, at a sensitivity of about 100 clones per million clonotypes. To look for features that set related mother-child pairs apart from unrelated individuals, the researchers ran deep NGS to compare the TCR beta repertoires of mothers and children. The mean age was around 42 +/- 4 years for the mothers and about 10 +/- 4 years for the children. After adapters were ligated using NEBNext reagents, the libraries underwent 100+100 nt paired-end sequencing on an Illumina HiSeq 2000. To avoid cross-contamination, the mother libraries and the child libraries were prepared a month apart and sequenced in separate runs. For each donor, between roughly 450,000 and 2,200,000 distinct TCR beta clonotypes were identified. Naive TCR beta clonotypes were estimated from low-frequency clonotypes matched to each donor's FACS-determined naive share, without sorting.

The source of this sequence is a boy aged 2-9 years in good health. Sequenced: blood. The V gene is TRBV11-2 and the J gene is TRBJ2-5, with a weak D call of TRBD2 (6 bases match). The bases are TGTGCCAGCAGCCCCACACTCGAGCGGGAAGAGACCCAGTACTTC. This is translated as CASSPTLEREETQYF.